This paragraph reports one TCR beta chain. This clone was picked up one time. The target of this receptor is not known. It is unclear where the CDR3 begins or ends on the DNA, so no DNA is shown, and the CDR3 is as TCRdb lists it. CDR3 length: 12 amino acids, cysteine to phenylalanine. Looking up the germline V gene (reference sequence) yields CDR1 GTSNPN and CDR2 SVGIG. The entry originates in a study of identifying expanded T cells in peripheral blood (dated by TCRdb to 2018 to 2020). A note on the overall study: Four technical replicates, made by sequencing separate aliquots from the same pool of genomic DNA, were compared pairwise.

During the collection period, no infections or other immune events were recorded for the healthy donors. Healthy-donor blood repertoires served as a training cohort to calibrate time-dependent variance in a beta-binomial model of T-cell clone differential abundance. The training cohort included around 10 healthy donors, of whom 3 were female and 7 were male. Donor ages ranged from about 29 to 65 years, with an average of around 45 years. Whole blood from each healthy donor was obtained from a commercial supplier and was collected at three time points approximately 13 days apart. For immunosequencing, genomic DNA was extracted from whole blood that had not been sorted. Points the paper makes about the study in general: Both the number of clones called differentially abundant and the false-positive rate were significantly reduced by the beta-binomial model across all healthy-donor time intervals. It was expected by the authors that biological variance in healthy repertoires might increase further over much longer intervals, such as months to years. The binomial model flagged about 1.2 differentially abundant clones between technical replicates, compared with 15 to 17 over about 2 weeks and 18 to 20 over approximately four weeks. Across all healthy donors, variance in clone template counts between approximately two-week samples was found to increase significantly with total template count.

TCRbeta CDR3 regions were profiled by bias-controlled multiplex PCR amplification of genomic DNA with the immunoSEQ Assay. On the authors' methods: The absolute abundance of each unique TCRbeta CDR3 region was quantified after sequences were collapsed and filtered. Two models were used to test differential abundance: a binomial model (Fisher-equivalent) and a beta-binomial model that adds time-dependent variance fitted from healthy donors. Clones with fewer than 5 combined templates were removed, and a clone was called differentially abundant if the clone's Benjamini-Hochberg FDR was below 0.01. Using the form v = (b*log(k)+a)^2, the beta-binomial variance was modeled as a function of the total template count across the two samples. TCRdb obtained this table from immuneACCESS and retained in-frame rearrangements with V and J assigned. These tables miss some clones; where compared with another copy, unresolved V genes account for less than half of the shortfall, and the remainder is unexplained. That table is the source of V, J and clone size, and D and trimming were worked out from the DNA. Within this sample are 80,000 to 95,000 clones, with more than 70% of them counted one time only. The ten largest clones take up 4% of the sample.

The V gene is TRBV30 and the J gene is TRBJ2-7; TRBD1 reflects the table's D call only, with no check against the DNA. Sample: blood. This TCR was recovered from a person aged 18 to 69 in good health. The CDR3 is CAWGTGTLRQYF.